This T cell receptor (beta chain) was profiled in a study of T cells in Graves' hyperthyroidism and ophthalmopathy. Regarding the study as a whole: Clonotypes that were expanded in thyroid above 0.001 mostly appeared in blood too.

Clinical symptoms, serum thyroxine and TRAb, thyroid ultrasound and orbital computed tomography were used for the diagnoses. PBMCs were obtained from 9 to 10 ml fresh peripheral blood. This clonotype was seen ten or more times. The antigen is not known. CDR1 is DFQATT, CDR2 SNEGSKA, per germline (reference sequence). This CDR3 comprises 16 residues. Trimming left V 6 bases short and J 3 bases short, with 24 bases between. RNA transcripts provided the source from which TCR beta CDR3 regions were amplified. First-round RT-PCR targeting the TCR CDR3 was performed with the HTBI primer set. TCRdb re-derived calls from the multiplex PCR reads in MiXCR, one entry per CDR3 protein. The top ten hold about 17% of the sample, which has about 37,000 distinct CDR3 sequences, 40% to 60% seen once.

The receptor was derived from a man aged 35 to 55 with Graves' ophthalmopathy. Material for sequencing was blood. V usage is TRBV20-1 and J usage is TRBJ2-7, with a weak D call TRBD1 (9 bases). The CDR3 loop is CSAGGGSGQGNYEQYF. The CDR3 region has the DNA TGCAGTGCCGGGGGGGGGTCCGGACAGGGGAACTACGAGCAGTACTTC.